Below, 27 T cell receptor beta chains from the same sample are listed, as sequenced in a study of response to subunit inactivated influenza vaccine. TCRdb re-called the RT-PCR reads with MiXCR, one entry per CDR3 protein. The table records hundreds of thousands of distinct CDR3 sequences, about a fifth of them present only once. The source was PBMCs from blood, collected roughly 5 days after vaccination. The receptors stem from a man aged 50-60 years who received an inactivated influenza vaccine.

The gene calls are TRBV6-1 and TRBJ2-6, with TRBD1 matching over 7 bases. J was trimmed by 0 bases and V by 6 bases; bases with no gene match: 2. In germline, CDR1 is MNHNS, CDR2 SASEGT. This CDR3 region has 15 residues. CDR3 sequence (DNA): TGTGCCAGCAGGGGGGACAGCTCTGGGGCCAACGTCCTGACTTTC. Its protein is CASRGDSSGANVLTF.

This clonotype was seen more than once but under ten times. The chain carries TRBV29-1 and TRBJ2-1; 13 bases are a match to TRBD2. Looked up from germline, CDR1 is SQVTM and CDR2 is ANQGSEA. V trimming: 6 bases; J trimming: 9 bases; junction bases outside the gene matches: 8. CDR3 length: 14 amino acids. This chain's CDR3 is CSVGTSGMRAEQFF. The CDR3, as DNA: TGCAGCGTAGGGACTAGCGGGATGCGGGCTGAGCAGTTCTTC.

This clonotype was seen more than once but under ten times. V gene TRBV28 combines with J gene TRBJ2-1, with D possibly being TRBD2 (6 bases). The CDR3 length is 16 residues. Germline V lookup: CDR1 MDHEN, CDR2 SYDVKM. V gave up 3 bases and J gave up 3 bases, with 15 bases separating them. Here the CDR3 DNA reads TGTGCCAGCAGTTTGGCGTGGCCGGGAGACTACAATGAGCAGTTCTTC. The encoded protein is CASSLAWPGDYNEQFF.

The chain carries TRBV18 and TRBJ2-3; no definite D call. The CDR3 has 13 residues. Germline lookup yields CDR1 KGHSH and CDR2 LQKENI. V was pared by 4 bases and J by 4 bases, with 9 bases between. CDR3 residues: CASSLLSADTQYF. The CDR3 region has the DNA TGTGCCAGCTCACTTCTATCAGCAGATACGCAGTATTTT. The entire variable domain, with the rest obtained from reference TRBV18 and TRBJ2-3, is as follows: NAGVMQNPRHLVRRRGQEARLRCSPMKGHSHVYWYRQLPEEGLKFMVYLQKENIIDESGMPKERFSAEFPKEGPSILRIQQVVRGDSAAYFCASSLLSADTQYFGPGTRLTVL.

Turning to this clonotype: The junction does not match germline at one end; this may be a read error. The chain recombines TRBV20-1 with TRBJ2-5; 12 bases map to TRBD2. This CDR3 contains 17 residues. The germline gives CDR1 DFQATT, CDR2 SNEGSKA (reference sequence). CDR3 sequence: CSASASGGDSIQEIQYF. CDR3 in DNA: TGCAGTGCTAGTGCTAGCGGGGGGGACTCAATCCAAGAGATCCAGTACTTC.

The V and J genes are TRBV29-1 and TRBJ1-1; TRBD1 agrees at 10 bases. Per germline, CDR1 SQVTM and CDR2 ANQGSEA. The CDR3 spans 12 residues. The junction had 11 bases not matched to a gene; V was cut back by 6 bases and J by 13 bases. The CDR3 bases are TGCAGCGTAGGCATGGGACAGGGGTTAGGTTTCTTT. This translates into CSVGMGQGLGFF.

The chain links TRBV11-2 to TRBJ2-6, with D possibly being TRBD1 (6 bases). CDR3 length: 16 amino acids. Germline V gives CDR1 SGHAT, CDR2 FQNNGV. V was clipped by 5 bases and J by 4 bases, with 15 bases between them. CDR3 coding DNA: TGTGCCAGCAGCCTTAGAAGGGGGTACGGGGCCAACGTCCTGACTTTC. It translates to CASSLRRGYGANVLTF.

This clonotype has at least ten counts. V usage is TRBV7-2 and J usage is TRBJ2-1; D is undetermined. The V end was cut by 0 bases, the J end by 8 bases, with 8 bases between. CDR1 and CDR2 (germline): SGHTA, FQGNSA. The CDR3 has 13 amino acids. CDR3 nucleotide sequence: TGTGCCAGCAGCTTAGCGAGTAGGGATGAGCAGTTCTTC. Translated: CASSLASRDEQFF.

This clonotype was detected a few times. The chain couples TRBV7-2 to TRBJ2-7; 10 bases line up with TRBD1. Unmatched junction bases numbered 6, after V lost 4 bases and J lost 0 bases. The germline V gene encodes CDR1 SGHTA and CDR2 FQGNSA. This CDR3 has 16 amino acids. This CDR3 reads CASSSDRGPSSYEQYF. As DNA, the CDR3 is TGTGCCAGCAGCTCCGACAGGGGGCCAAGCTCCTACGAGCAGTACTTC.

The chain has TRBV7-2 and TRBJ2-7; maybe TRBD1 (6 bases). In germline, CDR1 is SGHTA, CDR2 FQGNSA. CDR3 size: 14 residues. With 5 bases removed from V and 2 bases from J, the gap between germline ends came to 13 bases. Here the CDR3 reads CASSRSTGPYEQYF. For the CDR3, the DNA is TGTGCCAGCAGCCGGTCGACAGGACCCTACGAGCAGTACTTC.

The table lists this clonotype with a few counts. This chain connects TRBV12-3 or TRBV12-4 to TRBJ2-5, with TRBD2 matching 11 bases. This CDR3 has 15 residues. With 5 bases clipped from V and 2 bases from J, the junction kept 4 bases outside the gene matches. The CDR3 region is CASSGTSGLQETQYF. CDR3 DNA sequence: TGTGCCAGCAGTGGGACTAGCGGACTACAAGAGACCCAGTACTTC.

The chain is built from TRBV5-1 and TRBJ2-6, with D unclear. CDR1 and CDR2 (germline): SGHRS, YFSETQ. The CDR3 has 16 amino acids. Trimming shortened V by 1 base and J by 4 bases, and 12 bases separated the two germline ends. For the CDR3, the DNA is TGCGCCAGCAGCTTGTATCAGTCGCAAGGGGCCAACGTCCTGACTTTC. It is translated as CASSLYQSQGANVLTF.

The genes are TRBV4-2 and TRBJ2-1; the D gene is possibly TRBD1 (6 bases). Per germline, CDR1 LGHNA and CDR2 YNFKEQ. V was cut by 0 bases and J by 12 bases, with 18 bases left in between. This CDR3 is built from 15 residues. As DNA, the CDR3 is TGTGCCAGCAGCCAAGAGAATCCAGGGGCGTTTGGGCAGTTCTTC. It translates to CASSQENPGAFGQFF.

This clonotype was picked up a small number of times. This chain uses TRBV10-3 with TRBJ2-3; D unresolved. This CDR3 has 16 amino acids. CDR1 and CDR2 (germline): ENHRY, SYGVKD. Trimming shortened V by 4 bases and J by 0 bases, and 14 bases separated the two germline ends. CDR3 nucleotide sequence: TGTGCCATCAGTGGGACCTTCCAGTCTAGCACAGATACGCAGTATTTT. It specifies CAISGTFQSSTDTQYF.

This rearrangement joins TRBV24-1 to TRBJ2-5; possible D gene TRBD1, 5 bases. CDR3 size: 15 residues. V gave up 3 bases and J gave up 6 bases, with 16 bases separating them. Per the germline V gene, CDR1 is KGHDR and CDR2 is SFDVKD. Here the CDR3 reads CATSDANQGRKTQYF. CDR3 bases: TGTGCCACCAGTGATGCGAACCAGGGTCGAAAGACCCAGTACTTC.

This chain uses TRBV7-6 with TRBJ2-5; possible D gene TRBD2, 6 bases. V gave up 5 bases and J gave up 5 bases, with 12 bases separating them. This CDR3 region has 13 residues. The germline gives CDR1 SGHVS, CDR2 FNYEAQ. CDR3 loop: CASSPGGDETQYF. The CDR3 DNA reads TGTGCCAGCAGCCCCGGGGGAGATGAGACCCAGTACTTC. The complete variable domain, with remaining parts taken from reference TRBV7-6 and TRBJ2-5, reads GAGVSQSPRYKVTKRGQDVALRCDPISGHVSLYWYRQALGQGPEFLTYFNYEAQQDKSGLPNDRFSAERPEGSISTLTIQRTEQRDSAMYRCASSPGGDETQYFGPGTRLLVL.

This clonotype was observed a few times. The CDR3, as DNA: TGTGCCAGCAGCCAGAACCGGGACCCCTACGAGCAGTACTTC. Amino acid sequence: CASSQNRDPYEQYF. This chain joins TRBV4-2 and TRBJ2-7; D might be TRBD1 or TRBD2, each matching 5 bases. V shed 3 bases and J shed 2 bases, with 11 bases lying between them. CDR1 is LGHNA and CDR2 is YNFKEQ in the germline V gene. There are 14 residues in the CDR3.

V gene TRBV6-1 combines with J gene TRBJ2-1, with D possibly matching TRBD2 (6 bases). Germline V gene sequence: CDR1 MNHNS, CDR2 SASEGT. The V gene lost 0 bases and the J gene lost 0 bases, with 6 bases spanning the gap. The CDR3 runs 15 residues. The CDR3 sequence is CASSEAGGSYNEQFF. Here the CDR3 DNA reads TGTGCCAGCAGTGAAGCGGGGGGCTCCTACAATGAGCAGTTCTTC.

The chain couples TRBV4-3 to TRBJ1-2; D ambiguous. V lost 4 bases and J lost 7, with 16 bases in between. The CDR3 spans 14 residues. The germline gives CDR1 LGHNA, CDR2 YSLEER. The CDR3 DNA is TGCGCCAGCAGCCGAGAGACTCTAGGAGGTGGCTACACCTTC. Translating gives CASSRETLGGGYTF.

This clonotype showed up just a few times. The CDR3 is CSASGDRGGTDTQYF. The CDR3 DNA reads TGCAGTGCTAGCGGGGACAGGGGGGGAACAGATACGCAGTATTTT. The J gene is TRBJ2-3, the V gene TRBV20-1; 11 bases fit TRBD1. The CDR3 contains 15 residues. V was clipped by 3 bases and J by 3 bases; unmatched bases: 5. CDR1 is DFQATT, CDR2 SNEGSKA, per germline (reference sequence).

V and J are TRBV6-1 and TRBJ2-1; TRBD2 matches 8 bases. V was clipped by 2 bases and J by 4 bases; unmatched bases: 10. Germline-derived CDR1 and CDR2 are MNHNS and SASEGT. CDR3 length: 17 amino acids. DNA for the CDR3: TGTGCCAGCAGTGAATTTGGGAGCGGGAGATCGTACAATGAGCAGTTCTTC. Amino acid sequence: CASSEFGSGRSYNEQFF.

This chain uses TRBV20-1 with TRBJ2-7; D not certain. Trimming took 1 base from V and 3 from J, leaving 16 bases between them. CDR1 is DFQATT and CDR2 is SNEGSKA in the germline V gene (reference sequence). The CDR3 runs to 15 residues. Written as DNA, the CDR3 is TGCAGTGCTAGAGTCATCCCGATATCGCTCTACGAGCAGTACTTC. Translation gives CSARVIPISLYEQYF.

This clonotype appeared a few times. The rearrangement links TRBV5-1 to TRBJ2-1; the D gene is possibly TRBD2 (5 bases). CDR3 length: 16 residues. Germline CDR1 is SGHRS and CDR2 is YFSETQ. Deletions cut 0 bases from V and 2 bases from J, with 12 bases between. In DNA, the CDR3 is TGCGCCAGCAGCTTGGGAGGGAGCCCTGCCTACAATGAGCAGTTCTTC. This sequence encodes CASSLGGSPAYNEQFF.

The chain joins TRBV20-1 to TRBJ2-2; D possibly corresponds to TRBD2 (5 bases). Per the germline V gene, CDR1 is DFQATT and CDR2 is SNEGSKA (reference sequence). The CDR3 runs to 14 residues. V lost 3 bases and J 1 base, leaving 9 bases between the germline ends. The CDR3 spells CSARDWENTGELFF. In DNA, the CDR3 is TGCAGTGCTAGGGACTGGGAGAACACCGGGGAGCTGTTTTTT.

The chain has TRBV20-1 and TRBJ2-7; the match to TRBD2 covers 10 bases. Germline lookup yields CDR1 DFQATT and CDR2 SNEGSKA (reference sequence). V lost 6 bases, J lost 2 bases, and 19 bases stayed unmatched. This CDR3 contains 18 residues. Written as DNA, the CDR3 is TGCAGTGCGGAGCGGGAGGGCCCCACTATTTTGGGCGCCTACGAGCAGTACTTC. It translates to CSAEREGPTILGAYEQYF.

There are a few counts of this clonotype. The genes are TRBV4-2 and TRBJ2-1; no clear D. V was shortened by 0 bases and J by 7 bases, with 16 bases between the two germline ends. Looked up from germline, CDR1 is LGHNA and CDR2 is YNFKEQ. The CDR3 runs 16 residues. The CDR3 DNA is TGTGCCAGCAGCCAAGAAGGCATCGGAAGGGCGAATGAGCAGTTCTTC. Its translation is CASSQEGIGRANEQFF.

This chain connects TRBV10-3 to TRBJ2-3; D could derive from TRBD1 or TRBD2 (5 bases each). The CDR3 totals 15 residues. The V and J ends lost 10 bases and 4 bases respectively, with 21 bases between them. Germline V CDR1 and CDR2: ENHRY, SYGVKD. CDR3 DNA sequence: TGTGCCACCTCCGCTTCGGCAGGGACGGCAGATACGCAGTATTTT. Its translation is CATSASAGTADTQYF.